The present T cell receptor (beta chain) was sequenced within a study of response to subunit inactivated influenza vaccine. Overall study results and limits: Every seasonal influenza vaccination brings in few new T cells, the authors suggested.

From the RT-PCR reads, TCRdb called clonotypes with MiXCR, one entry per CDR3 protein. The table has roughly 710,000 distinct CDR3 sequences, approximately 15% seen once. Comment on this clonotype: Its antigen is undetermined.

Trimming cost V 8 bases and J 8 bases, with 13 bases left between them. Germline-derived CDR1 and CDR2 are SGHAT and FQNNGV. There are 12 residues in the CDR3. The gene calls are TRBV11-2 and TRBJ2-1, with D perhaps assigned TRBD1 or TRBD2 (6 bases each). The TCR comes from a man aged 50 or older who received an inactivated influenza vaccine. The specimen comprised PBMCs from blood, sampled 14 to 15 days before vaccination. DNA for the CDR3: TGTGCCAGCGGACGTGGGGGGCATGAGCAGTTCTTC. Its protein is CASGRGGHEQFF.